This entry lists 27 T cell receptor beta chains sequenced from one sample in a study of T cells in Graves' hyperthyroidism and ophthalmopathy. Amplified TCR beta CDR3 regions came from RNA transcripts. An initial round of RT-PCR targeting the TCR CDR3 relied on the HTBI primer set. MiXCR was run by TCRdb on the multiplex PCR reads, yielding one entry per CDR3 protein. The sample includes hundreds of thousands of distinct CDR3 sequences, about 15% seen only once; the top ten take under 15%. The material sequenced was blood. Receptors originate from a woman aged 45-65 years with Graves' ophthalmopathy.

The CDR3 coding sequence is TGTGCCAGCAGGGGACTGCATTCCTACGAGCAGTACTTC. This sequence encodes CASRGLHSYEQYF. The chain joins TRBV6-1 to TRBJ2-7, with TRBD2 as a possible D gene (6 bases). Germline V gene sequence: CDR1 MNHNS, CDR2 SASEGT. V dropped 6 bases and J dropped 1 base, with 10 bases sitting between them. This CDR3 region has 13 residues.

This clonotype was detected many times. The chain recombines TRBV12-3 or TRBV12-4 with TRBJ1-1, with D perhaps matching TRBD1 (5 bases). V shed 6 bases and J shed 0 bases, with 14 bases lying between them. CDR3 length equals 15 residues. CDR3 sequence: CASSRDGNMNTEAFF. The CDR3 region has the DNA TGTGCCAGCAGCCGGGACGGGAACATGAACACTGAAGCTTTCTTT.

This clonotype was found many times. The chain joins TRBV5-1 to TRBJ1-2; TRBD1 aligns across 9 bases. The J segment lost 4 bases and the V segment lost 0 bases, leaving 4 bases of the junction unmatched. The germline V gene has CDR1 SGHRS and CDR2 YFSETQ. The CDR3 totals 15 residues. The CDR3 sequence is CASSLAPTGGYGYTF. CDR3 bases: TGCGCCAGCAGCTTGGCCCCGACAGGGGGCTATGGCTACACCTTC.

This clonotype was observed a few times. The rearrangement links TRBV28 to TRBJ2-2; D may be TRBD1 (6 bases). This CDR3 has 14 residues. The ends were cut back, 9 bases at V and 2 bases at J, with 13 bases in the middle. CDR1 MDHEN and CDR2 SYDVKM come from the germline V gene. This CDR3 is CASLTGANTGELFF. The CDR3, as DNA: TGTGCCAGTCTGACAGGCGCAAACACCGGGGAGCTGTTTTTT.

The V call is TRBV7-6, the J call TRBJ2-7; 7 bases fit TRBD1. This CDR3 region has 14 residues. V trimming: 4 bases; J trimming: 3 bases; junction bases outside the gene matches: 6. Germline V gene sequence: CDR1 SGHVS, CDR2 FNYEAQ. CDR3 DNA: TGTGCCAGCAGCTCCCCCCGGGACAGCTACGAGCAGTACTTC. Protein: CASSSPRDSYEQYF.

This clonotype was found many times. V usage is TRBV15 and J usage is TRBJ1-5, with TRBD1 matching 10 bases. The CDR3 contains 14 residues. The germline gives CDR1 LNHNV, CDR2 YYDKDF (reference sequence). V shed 3 bases, J shed 6 bases, and the junction held 2 bases outside the gene matches. The CDR3 is CATSRDRGFQPQHF. CDR3 in DNA: TGTGCCACCAGCAGGGACAGGGGGTTTCAGCCCCAGCATTTT.

This clonotype was seen repeatedly, ten times or more. J is TRBJ2-3 and V is TRBV12-3 or TRBV12-4, with D maybe TRBD2 (6 bases). The V end lost 3 bases, the J end lost 5 bases, and 12 bases lay between the germline ends. The CDR3 covers 14 residues. CDR3 in DNA: TGTGCCAGCAGTTTGAGTCGAGCGGGAGATACGCAGTATTTT. Encoded protein: CASSLSRAGDTQYF.

This clonotype has at least ten counts. This sequence joins TRBV20-1 and TRBJ2-3; D might be TRBD2 (5 bases). The CDR3 loop spans 15 amino acids. Between the trimmed V and J ends, which lost 0 bases and 0 bases, there was a span of 10 bases. Germline V CDR1 and CDR2: DFQATT, SNEGSKA (reference sequence). The CDR3 bases are TGCAGTGCTAGAGATTTTGGCGGGAGCACAGATACGCAGTATTTT. Its protein product is CSARDFGGSTDTQYF.

The chain is built from TRBV14 and TRBJ2-7; D is ambiguous. The CDR3 covers 12 residues. V lost 8 bases, J lost 0 bases, and 8 bases lay in between. CDR1 and CDR2 from the germline V gene are SGHDN and FVKESK. In nucleotides, the CDR3 is TGTGCCAGCGGGAACAGCTCCTACGAGCAGTACTTC. Protein: CASGNSSYEQYF.

The table lists this clonotype with a few counts. V and J are TRBV12-3 or TRBV12-4 and TRBJ1-3, with D possibly matching TRBD1 (6 bases). The V and J ends lost 4 bases and 4 bases respectively, with 11 bases between them. This CDR3 region has 14 residues. CDR3 sequence (DNA): TGTGCCAGCAGTTCATCTACAGGGGGAAACACCATATATTTT. Its protein is CASSSSTGGNTIYF.

The rearrangement uses TRBV5-6 and TRBJ2-1; TRBD2 matches 14 bases. V lost 3 bases, J lost 7 bases, and 15 bases stayed unmatched. This CDR3 comprises 19 residues. Per germline, CDR1 SGHDT and CDR2 YYEEEE. This CDR3 reads CASSSPGTSGRGSTNEQFF. CDR3 coding DNA: TGTGCCAGCAGCTCCCCCGGGACTAGCGGGAGAGGTAGTACGAATGAGCAGTTCTTC.

This clonotype has more than one count but fewer than ten. This chain connects TRBV20-1 to TRBJ2-5; 10 bases agree with TRBD2. V gave up 5 bases and J gave up 1 base; unmatched junction bases: 4. The CDR3 is 14 residues long. The V gene's germline CDR1 is DFQATT and CDR2 SNEGSKA (reference sequence). The CDR3, as DNA: TGCAGTGCTCCTACTAGCGGGACCCAAGAGACCCAGTACTTC. This translates into CSAPTSGTQETQYF.

This clonotype was seen a few times. The V and J genes are TRBV7-9 and TRBJ1-3; 11 bases agree with TRBD1. Germline-derived CDR1 and CDR2 are SEHNR and FQNEAQ (reference sequence). The CDR3 covers 16 residues. V lost 9 bases to trimming and J lost 0 bases; unmatched junction nucleotides: 7. The CDR3 bases are TGTGCCAGAACCGGGACAGGGGGTTTCTCTGGAAACACCATATATTTT. It encodes CARTGTGGFSGNTIYF.

This clonotype was recorded many times. The chain links TRBV11-2 to TRBJ2-7, with D possibly being TRBD2 (6 bases). Germline V gene data show CDR1 as SGHAT and CDR2 as FQNNGV. The CDR3 has 16 amino acids. V lost 5 bases to trimming and J lost 1 base, with 18 bases between them. The CDR3 coding sequence is TGTGCCAGCAGCGGTCCGCCCGGGACTGCGTCCTACGAGCAGTACTTC. This encodes CASSGPPGTASYEQYF. The complete variable domain, with remaining parts taken from reference TRBV11-2 and TRBJ2-7, reads EAGVAQSPRYKIIEKRQSVAFWCNPISGHATLYWYQQILGQGPKLLIQFQNNGVVDDSQLPKDRFSAERLKGVDSTLKIQPAKLEDSAVYLCASSGPPGTASYEQYFGPGTRLTVT.

At least ten counts were recorded for this clonotype. This CDR3 reads CASSLTGRTDTQYF. As DNA, the CDR3 is TGCGCCAGCAGCTTAACGGGACGCACAGATACGCAGTATTTT. This sequence joins TRBV5-1 and TRBJ2-3; D assignment may be TRBD1 or TRBD2 (5 bases each). CDR3 length: 14 amino acids. Trimming took 2 bases from V and 1 from J, leaving 8 bases between them. Germline loops: CDR1 SGHRS, CDR2 YFSETQ.

This clonotype came up many times. The chain links TRBV7-2 to TRBJ1-2; a possible D gene is TRBD1 (6 bases). Trimming pared 5 bases from V and 1 base from J, leaving 17 bases between. This CDR3 contains 16 residues. In germline, CDR1 is SGHTA, CDR2 FQGNSA. CDR3 bases: TGTGCCAGCAGCCGGACAGTCCCTAAGTATAACTATGGCTACACCTTC. Its translation is CASSRTVPKYNYGYTF. Drawing the rest from reference TRBV7-2 and TRBJ1-2, the complete variable domain is GAGVSQSPSNKVTEKGKDVELRCDPISGHTALYWYRQSLGQGLEFLIYFQGNSAPDKSGLPSDRFSAERTGGSVSTLTIQRTQQEDSAVYLCASSRTVPKYNYGYTFGSGTRLTVV.

At least ten counts were recorded for this clonotype. The chain carries TRBV10-2 and TRBJ1-5; no reliable D call. Trimming left V 4 bases short and J 0 bases short, with 7 bases between. The CDR3 is 14 residues long. The germline gives CDR1 WSHSY, CDR2 SAAADI. Here the CDR3 DNA reads TGCGCCAGCAGTGCTTACTCTAGCAATCAGCCCCAGCATTTT. Its protein product is CASSAYSSNQPQHF.

This clonotype has a handful of counts. The chain links TRBV7-3 to TRBJ2-2, with 7 bases matching TRBD2. V lost 3 bases to trimming and J lost 2 bases; unmatched junction nucleotides: 6. The CDR3 runs to 16 residues. Germline CDR1 reads SGHTA; CDR2 reads FQGTGA. CDR3 nucleotide sequence: TGTGCCAGCAGCTTTAGGGGAGGGCCCAACACCGGGGAGCTGTTTTTT. Translation: CASSFRGGPNTGELFF.

This clonotype has more than one count but fewer than ten. V is TRBV7-9 and J is TRBJ1-2, with D possibly matching TRBD1 (6 bases). This CDR3 is built from 15 residues. Germline lookup yields CDR1 SEHNR and CDR2 FQNEAQ (reference sequence). Between the trimmed V and J ends, which lost 4 bases and 1 base, there was a span of 13 bases. The CDR3 spells CASSSDRVYNYGYTF. DNA of the CDR3: TGTGCCAGCAGCTCGGACAGAGTATATAACTATGGCTACACCTTC.

In this sample, this clonotype turned up many times. Here the CDR3 reads CASSLPQGARMGTSRSYNEQFF. The CDR3 bases are TGTGCCAGCAGCTTGCCACAGGGGGCGAGAATGGGGACTAGCCGCTCCTACAATGAGCAGTTCTTC. The V call is TRBV7-2, the J call TRBJ2-1; either TRBD1 or TRBD2 may fit D (9 bases each). Germline CDR1 is SGHTA and CDR2 is FQGNSA. The length of the CDR3 is 22 residues. The V end lost 3 bases, the J end lost 0 bases, and 30 bases lay between the germline ends. Full variable domain (rest looked up from reference TRBV7-2 and TRBJ2-1): GAGVSQSPSNKVTEKGKDVELRCDPISGHTALYWYRQSLGQGLEFLIYFQGNSAPDKSGLPSDRFSAERTGGSVSTLTIQRTQQEDSAVYLCASSLPQGARMGTSRSYNEQFFGPGTRLTVL.

This clonotype was observed many times. The V and J genes are TRBV20-1 and TRBJ2-7; TRBD1 is a possible D gene (6 bases). Trimming took off 1 base at V and 3 bases at J, with 19 bases between the two ends. The CDR3 has 16 amino acids. In germline, CDR1 is DFQATT, CDR2 SNEGSKA (reference sequence). CDR3 residues: CSARGSYRVPNYEQYF. Written as DNA, the CDR3 is TGCAGTGCTAGAGGCTCCTACAGGGTCCCAAACTACGAGCAGTACTTC.

The chain links TRBV2 to TRBJ2-1, with 7 bases identical to TRBD2. V lost 0 bases to trimming and J lost 0 bases; unmatched junction nucleotides: 8. There are 18 residues in the CDR3. CDR1 and CDR2 from the germline V gene are SNHLY and FYNNEI. CDR3 DNA: TGTGCCAGCAGTGAAGCGCTTCTTCGGGGGGTCTCCTACAATGAGCAGTTCTTC. Its protein product is CASSEALLRGVSYNEQFF.

This clonotype has at least ten counts. DNA for the CDR3: TGTGCCAGCAGCTTCCCGGTTCTCCGGGACAGGGGGCATATCGCTCTCGAGCAGTACTTC. Its protein product is CASSFPVLRDRGHIALEQYF. V and J are TRBV27 and TRBJ2-7, with 12 bases identical to TRBD1. The CDR3 is made up of 20 amino acids. V lost 6 bases and J lost 6; bases outside the gene matches: 24. CDR1 and CDR2 from the germline V gene are MNHEY and SMNVEV (reference sequence).

This clonotype has a count of ten or more. The CDR3 coding sequence is TGTGCCAGCAGTATCAGGGGTAGTAGAGAGACCCAGTACTTC. It is translated as CASSIRGSRETQYF. V and J are TRBV12-3 or TRBV12-4 and TRBJ2-5; the D gene is possibly TRBD1 (6 bases). Trimming took 5 bases from V and 4 from J, leaving 14 bases between them. CDR3 length equals 14 residues.

This chain links TRBV20-1 with TRBJ2-1; TRBD2 matches 8 bases. CDR3 length: 17 amino acids. CDR1 is DFQATT, CDR2 SNEGSKA, per germline (reference sequence). Trimming removed 0 bases from V and 2 bases from J; junction bases left unmatched: 9. The CDR3 reads CSAREGSGAGAYNEQFF. The CDR3 coding sequence is TGCAGTGCTAGAGAAGGTAGCGGGGCAGGAGCCTACAATGAGCAGTTCTTC.

About this clonotype: The junction does not match germline at one end; this may be a read error. The chain links TRBV27 to TRBJ2-3; 10 bases are a match to TRBD2. Germline CDR1 and CDR2: MNHEY and SMNVEV (reference sequence). This CDR3 has 15 residues. CDR3 in amino acids: CAGSLASGSPDTQYF. CDR3 nucleotide sequence: TGTGCCGGCAGTTTAGCTAGCGGGAGTCCAGATACGCAGTATTTT.

In its sample, this clonotype was seen many times. The chain uses TRBV9 and TRBJ2-1; no clear D gene. Trimming cost V 5 bases and J 5 bases, with 8 bases left between them. CDR3 length: 12 amino acids. Germline values: CDR1 SGDLS, CDR2 YYNGEE. CDR3 protein: CASSARDNEQFF. CDR3 sequence (DNA): TGTGCCAGCAGTGCAAGAGACAATGAGCAGTTCTTC.